Listed below are T cell receptor beta chains from one sample, sequenced in a study of T-cell reconstitution after alpha-beta-depleted transplantation in children. In TCRdb, the PCR reads were re-called with MiXCR into one record per CDR3 protein. The profile shows around 270,000 distinct CDR3 sequences, around 9.1% of them singletons. The sample in question was PBMCs, obtained before TCRalphabeta/CD19-depleted stem cell transplant. All receptors come from a boy younger than two with acute myeloid leukemia, due to receive a stem cell transplant. The CDR3 runs from the conserved cysteine through the conserved F or W. D genes are given only for firm matches. Only part of the rows carry a size: once, few, many, or a class if the clone is expanded.

v_gene	j_gene	abundance	d_gene	CDR3aa	CDR3nt
TRBV20-1	TRBJ1-6	many	TRBD1	CSASADRIGIWGNSPLHF	TGCAGTGCTAGTGCGGACAGGATCGGTATCTGGGGTAATTCACCCCTCCACTTT
TRBV16	TRBJ2-7	many	TRBD1	CASSQWDSPYEQYF	TGTGCCAGCAGCCAATGGGACAGTCCCTACGAGCAGTACTTC
TRBV20-1	TRBJ2-3	many	TRBD2	CSARRGGRGTDTQYF	TGCAGTGCTAGGCGGGGGGGCCGTGGCACAGATACGCAGTATTTT
TRBV28	TRBJ2-1	many	TRBD2	CASLGGGAFDEQFF	TGTGCCAGTTTGGGCGGGGGGGCTTTCGATGAGCAGTTCTTC
TRBV5-4	TRBJ2-2	many	TRBD2	CASSMGLAGAIGELFF	TGTGCCAGCAGCATGGGACTAGCGGGAGCTATCGGGGAGCTGTTTTTT
TRBV7-3	TRBJ2-3	.	.	CASSPFVRSDTQYF	TGTGCCAGCAGCCCGTTCGTTCGTTCAGATACGCAGTATTTT
TRBV20-1	TRBJ1-1	.	TRBD1	CSGTGFFNTEAFF	TGCAGTGGGACAGGGTTTTTTAACACTGAAGCTTTCTTT
TRBV29-1	TRBJ1-1	many	.	CSVGSQNTEAFF	TGCAGCGTGGGATCACAGAACACTGAAGCTTTCTTT
TRBV5-1	TRBJ2-2	.	.	CASSGQNTGGLFF	TGCGCCAGCAGCGGCCAGAACACCGGGGGGCTGTTTTTT
TRBV12-3/TRBV12-4	TRBJ2-1	many	.	CASSVIDNEQFF	TGTGCCAGCAGCGTGATTGATAATGAGCAGTTCTTC
TRBV11-1	TRBJ2-2	.	.	CASSLASTGNTGELFF	TGTGCCAGCAGCTTAGCATCGACAGGGAACACCGGGGAGCTGTTTTTT
TRBV15	TRBJ1-5	many	.	CATSSGINQPQHF	TGTGCCACCAGCAGCGGCATCAATCAGCCCCAGCATTTT
TRBV5-1	TRBJ2-4	many	TRBD1	CASSLVTGDYIQYF	TGCGCCAGCAGCTTGGTGACAGGGGATTACATTCAGTACTTC
TRBV3-1	TRBJ2-2	.	TRBD1	CASSRLQGSTGELFF	TGTGCCAGCAGCCGTCTACAGGGGAGCACCGGGGAGCTGTTTTTT
TRBV7-2	TRBJ2-1	.	TRBD1	CASSFPGGGTGENEQFF	TGTGCCAGCAGCTTTCCCGGGGGCGGGACAGGGGAAAATGAGCAGTTCTTC
TRBV19	TRBJ2-7	.	TRBD1	CASSADRDRYEQYF	TGTGCCAGTAGCGCCGACAGGGATAGATACGAGCAGTACTTC
TRBV19	TRBJ2-1	many	TRBD2	CASSIYPLAGADNEQFF	TGTGCCAGTAGTATTTACCCACTAGCGGGAGCCGATAATGAGCAGTTCTTC
TRBV4-1	TRBJ1-1	many	.	CASSQIQGDLDEAFF	TGCGCCAGCAGCCAAATACAGGGCGATCTTGACGAAGCTTTCTTT
TRBV28	TRBJ2-5	.	TRBD1	CASSSTRKDRGGETQYF	TGTGCCAGCAGTTCTACCCGGAAGGACAGGGGAGGAGAGACCCAGTACTTC
TRBV20-1	TRBJ1-5	many	.	CSAPPQHF	TGCAGTGCTCCGCCCCAGCATTTT
TRBV30	TRBJ1-5	.	.	CAWIQRWMRPQHF	TGTGCCTGGATCCAAAGGTGGATGAGGCCCCAGCATTTT
TRBV7-2	TRBJ2-3	many	TRBD2	CASSLAVSGNTDTQYF	TGTGCCAGCAGCTTAGCGGTTAGCGGGAACACAGATACGCAGTATTTT
TRBV29-1	TRBJ1-2	many	.	CSVEADGYTF	TGCAGCGTTGAAGCTGATGGCTACACCTTC
TRBV7-2	TRBJ2-5	many	TRBD2	CASSPGLAGGQETQYF	TGTGCCAGCAGCCCTGGACTAGCGGGAGGGCAAGAGACCCAGTACTTC
TRBV20-1	TRBJ2-5	.	TRBD1	CSAGTGMIQETQYF	TGCAGTGCTGGGACAGGGATGATCCAAGAGACCCAGTACTTC
TRBV12-3/TRBV12-4	TRBJ1-1	.	.	CASSPTALEAFF	TGTGCCAGCAGTCCTACAGCCCTTGAAGCTTTCTTT
TRBV6-2/TRBV6-3	TRBJ1-2	few	.	CASSYRQANYGYTF	TGTGCCAGCAGTTACCGCCAAGCTAACTATGGCTACACCTTC
TRBV12-3/TRBV12-4	TRBJ1-6	many	.	CASSLQPFPYSPLHF	TGTGCCAGCAGTTTGCAGCCTTTCCCGTATTCACCCCTCCACTTT
TRBV11-2	TRBJ1-1	many	TRBD1	CASKAGQGALMNTEAFF	TGTGCCAGCAAGGCCGGACAGGGGGCCCTCATGAACACTGAAGCTTTCTTT
TRBV5-1	TRBJ2-7	many	TRBD2	CASSLGLASPYEQYF	TGCGCCAGCAGCTTGGGACTAGCTTCGCCCTACGAGCAGTACTTC
TRBV7-7	TRBJ2-5	few	TRBD2	CASYSGRAGETQYF	TGTGCCAGCTACAGCGGGAGGGCAGGAGAGACCCAGTACTTC
TRBV6-1	TRBJ2-1	few	.	CASRQQTDFAGEQFF	TGTGCCAGCAGACAACAGACAGACTTCGCGGGCGAGCAGTTCTTC
TRBV9	TRBJ2-2	.	TRBD2	CASSVGGSANTGELFF	TGTGCCAGCAGCGTAGGCGGGAGCGCGAACACCGGGGAGCTGTTTTTT